This entry describes one T cell receptor (beta chain). What it binds is unknown. The entry originates in a study of T cell responses to AZD1222 COVID-19 vaccine. General study points: The reported proportion of spike-specific TCRs targeting unmutated variant regions was nearly half. At study baseline, merely six AZD1222 recipients were seropositive. Vaccine-associated CD4 TCRs spanned spike, dominant at 160-218 and 743-854.

Using immunoSEQ multiplex PCR, the repertoire was profiled, and TCRdb retains in-frame clones only, with some absent. The sample includes roughly 150,000 clones, 92% of them seen just once. Germline V gives CDR1 MNHEY, CDR2 SVGAGI. Trimming shortened V by 5 bases and J by 2 bases, and 12 bases separated the two germline ends. The CDR3 spans 15 residues. The source material was peripheral blood, sampled 28 days after the second AZD1222 dose. This clonotype was obtained from an adult who received the AZD1222 COVID-19 vaccine. The gene calls are TRBV6-5 and TRBJ1-4; maybe TRBD1 (6 bases). The CDR3 DNA reads TGTGCCAGCAGTCCTCAGGGGCCGACTAATGAAAAACTGTTTTTT. It translates to CASSPQGPTNEKLFF.